This T cell receptor (beta chain) was recovered during a study of PD-1 blockade in classical Hodgkin lymphoma. Study at large: Nivolumab 3 mg/kg was given intravenously every 2 weeks. Whole-study results and caveats: Only CD4+ TCR diversity, not CD8+, had risen significantly by C4D1. Newly diagnosed patients were said to have less baseline TCR diversity than healthy donors did.

Time point described: cycle 4 day 1 (C4D1), after 6 weeks of nivolumab. Autologous stem cell transplantation was followed by relapse in every patient, and brentuximab vedotin exposure varied. Best overall response was complete response, partial response or progressive disease in these relapsed/refractory classical Hodgkin lymphoma patients. Profiling relied on immunoSEQ multiplex PCR, and the TCRdb table lists in-frame clones only, not all of them. Found here are about 90,000 clones, about nine tenths of them singletons; the top ten hold about 2.9%. A note on this clone: Its antigen remains unidentified.

CDR1 SGDLS and CDR2 YYNGEE come from the germline V gene. After removal of 0 bases from V and 8 bases from J, the junction contained 9 bases not matched to a gene. This CDR3 comprises 16 residues. The sequence derives from a human donor with classical Hodgkin lymphoma. The sample was peripheral blood mononuclear cells (PBMCs), taken before the fourth cycle of nivolumab. The chain recombines TRBV9 with TRBJ2-1; 9 positions match TRBD2. This chain's CDR3 is CASSVGGSGGFDEQFF. The CDR3 DNA reads as TGTGCCAGCAGCGTAGGTGGTAGCGGGGGATTTGATGAGCAGTTCTTC.